The 12 T cell receptor beta chains in this list originate from one sample, sequenced in a study of shared clonotypes between healthy human individuals. The data were produced by immunoSEQ multiplex PCR, yet TCRdb's version contains in-frame clones alone and is incomplete. The sample consists of 550,000 to 800,000 clones, about 90% of them appearing once. The specimen was memory CD8+ T cells from PBMCs. Stated subset: CD45RO+ cells pooled with CCR7-negative TemRA cells. The source is a man between 18 and 29 years old in good health. Some clones in this sample may be carry-over from other donors' samples.

This clone was observed a few times. The rearrangement links TRBV29-1 to TRBJ1-1; D is uncertain. CDR1 is SQVTM, CDR2 ANQGSEA, per germline. This CDR3 is built from 9 residues. V lost 1 base, J lost 11 bases, and 5 bases lay in between. The chain's CDR3 is CSVEGEAFF. In DNA, the CDR3 is TGCAGCGTTGAAGGGGAGGCTTTCTTT.

The chain uses TRBV19 and TRBJ2-4; D is uncertain. Trimming shortened V by 5 bases and J by 1 base, and 15 bases separated the two germline ends. The CDR3 runs 16 residues. Germline assignment: CDR1 LNHDA and CDR2 SQIVND (reference sequence). The CDR3 DNA reads as TGTGCCAGTAGTCGGGCTGTCGATCCGGCCAAAAACATTCAGTACTTC. Amino acids: CASSRAVDPAKNIQYF. The whole variable domain, remainder taken from reference TRBV19 and TRBJ2-4, is DGGITQSPKYLFRKEGQNVTLSCEQNLNHDAMYWYRQDPGQGLRLIYYSQIVNDFQKGDIAEGYSVSREKKESFPLTVTSAQKNPTAFYLCASSRAVDPAKNIQYFGAGTRLSVL.

This clone is a singleton in its sample. J is TRBJ1-5 and V is TRBV27; possibly TRBD1 for D (5 bases). Germline CDR1 MNHEY, CDR2 SMNVEV (reference sequence). The ends were cut back, 8 bases at V and 6 bases at J, with 20 bases in the middle. This CDR3 has 15 residues. The DNA for the CDR3 is TGTGCCAGCTCCGGGACGCCCAAGAGTGGTCAGCCCCAGCATTTT. Its protein product is CASSGTPKSGQPQHF.

This chain joins TRBV28 and TRBJ2-7; D ambiguous. The germline CDR1 and CDR2 sequences are MDHEN and SYDVKM. CDR3 length: 14 amino acids. The V end was cut by 5 bases, the J end by 2 bases, with 13 bases between. The CDR3 DNA reads as TGTGCCAGCAGTCCCCTGGAAGGAACCTACGAGCAGTACTTC. The encoded protein is CASSPLEGTYEQYF.

The chain employs TRBV5-8 and TRBJ2-5; 9 positions match TRBD2. Germline V gene lookup returns CDR1 SGHTS and CDR2 YDEGEE. The CDR3 consists of 14 residues. Trimming cost V 0 bases and J 5 bases; bases outside gene matches: 2. CDR3 DNA: TGTGCCAGCAGCTTGGGGGCGGGAGGGGAGACCCAGTACTTC. As protein: CASSLGAGGETQYF.

The chain has TRBV27 and TRBJ2-1; D unresolved. CDR3 length: 17 amino acids. Trimming took off 5 bases at V and 3 bases at J, with 20 bases between the two ends. Germline V gene sequence: CDR1 MNHEY, CDR2 SMNVEV (reference sequence). The CDR3 region has the DNA TGTGCCAGCAGTCCACCCCCAGCCGCAGAAATCTACAATGAGCAGTTCTTC. It yields the protein CASSPPPAAEIYNEQFF.

This clone was seen once. V and J are TRBV28 and TRBJ1-1; possibly TRBD1 for D (5 bases). Germline CDR1 and CDR2: MDHEN and SYDVKM. V shed 3 bases and J shed 0 bases, with 14 bases lying between them. The CDR3 is 16 residues long. The chain's CDR3 is CASSFGGTLLNTEAFF. The CDR3, as DNA: TGTGCCAGCAGTTTTGGCGGGACCCTACTGAACACTGAAGCTTTCTTT.

The chain couples TRBV29-1 to TRBJ1-1; TRBD1 is a possible D gene (5 bases). Trimming stripped 0 bases from V and 10 bases from J, with 12 bases between. The CDR3 is 12 residues long. Per germline, CDR1 SQVTM and CDR2 ANQGSEA. CDR3 DNA: TGCAGCGTTGAAGAAGTAGGGGCCGGAGCTTTCTTT. It specifies CSVEEVGAGAFF. Variable domain in full (rest from reference TRBV29-1 and TRBJ1-1): SAVISQKPSRDICQRGTSLTIQCQVDSQVTMMFWYRQQPGQSLTLIATANQGSEATYESGFVIDKFPISRPNLTFSTLTVSNMSPEDSSIYLCSVEEVGAGAFFGQGTRLTVV.

The rearrangement links TRBV27 to TRBJ1-2; D unresolved. Germline values: CDR1 MNHEY, CDR2 SMNVEV (reference sequence). This CDR3 region has 15 residues. V was pared by 0 bases and J by 9 bases, with 17 bases between. CDR3 in DNA: TGTGCCAGCAGTTTATCGGGAGGACCTATATGGCGCTACACCTTC. It codes for CASSLSGGPIWRYTF.

V is TRBV9 and J is TRBJ2-7; D call uncertain. V was trimmed by 0 bases and J by 4 bases, leaving 11 bases between them. The CDR3 loop spans 14 amino acids. Germline lookup yields CDR1 SGDLS and CDR2 YYNGEE. As DNA, the CDR3 is TGTGCCAGCAGCGTAGGTTCTCTCGGTTACGAGCAGTACTTC. It translates to CASSVGSLGYEQYF.

The chain employs TRBV5-1 and TRBJ2-2, with D hard to call. This CDR3 has 14 residues. The V gene lost 4 bases and the J gene lost 5 bases, with 12 bases spanning the gap. Germline lookup yields CDR1 SGHRS and CDR2 YFSETQ. CDR3 DNA: TGCGCCAGCAGCCTATGGCCAGCAACCGGGGAGCTGTTTTTT. It codes for CASSLWPATGELFF.

The V call is TRBV28, the J call TRBJ2-1; tentatively, D is TRBD1 (6 bases). Trimming removed 5 bases at V and 7 bases at J, with 21 bases between. The germline V gene encodes CDR1 MDHEN and CDR2 SYDVKM. This CDR3 has 16 amino acids. DNA of the CDR3: TGTGCCAGCAGTCTCACAGGGATTTCGAGAGGGAATGAGCAGTTCTTC. This translates into CASSLTGISRGNEQFF.